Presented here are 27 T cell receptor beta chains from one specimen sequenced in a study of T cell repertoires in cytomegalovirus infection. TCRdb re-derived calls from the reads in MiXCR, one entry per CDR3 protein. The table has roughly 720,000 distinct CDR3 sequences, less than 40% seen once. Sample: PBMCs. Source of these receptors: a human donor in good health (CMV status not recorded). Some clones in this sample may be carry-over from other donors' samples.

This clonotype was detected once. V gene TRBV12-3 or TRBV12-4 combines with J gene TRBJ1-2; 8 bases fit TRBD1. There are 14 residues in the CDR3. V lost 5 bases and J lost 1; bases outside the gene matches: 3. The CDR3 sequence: CASSRQGNNYGYTF. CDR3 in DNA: TGTGCCAGCAGTCGACAGGGGAATAACTATGGCTACACCTTC.

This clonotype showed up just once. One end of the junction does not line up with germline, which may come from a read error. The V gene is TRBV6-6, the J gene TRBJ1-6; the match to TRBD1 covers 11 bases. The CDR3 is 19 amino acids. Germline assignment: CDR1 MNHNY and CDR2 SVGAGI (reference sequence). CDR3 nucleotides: TGTGTCAGCAGGGAGCGCGGGACAGGGGGAAGCTCCTATAATTCACCCCTCCACTTT. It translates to CVSRERGTGGSSYNSPLHF.

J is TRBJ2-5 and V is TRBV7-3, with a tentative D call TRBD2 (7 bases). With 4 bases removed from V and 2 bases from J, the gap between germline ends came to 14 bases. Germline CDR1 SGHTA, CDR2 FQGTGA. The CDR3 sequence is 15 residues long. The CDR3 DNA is TGTGCCAGCAGCTGGGGGGGGGGCTTTCAAGAGACCCAGTACTTC. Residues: CASSWGGGFQETQYF.

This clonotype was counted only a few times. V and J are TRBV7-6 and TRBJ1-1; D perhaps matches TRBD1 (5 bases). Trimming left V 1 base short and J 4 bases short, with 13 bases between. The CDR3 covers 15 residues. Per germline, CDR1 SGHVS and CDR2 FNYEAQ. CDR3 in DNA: TGTGCCAGCAGCTTAGACGCAGGGCTGGGCACTGAAGCTTTCTTT. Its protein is CASSLDAGLGTEAFF.

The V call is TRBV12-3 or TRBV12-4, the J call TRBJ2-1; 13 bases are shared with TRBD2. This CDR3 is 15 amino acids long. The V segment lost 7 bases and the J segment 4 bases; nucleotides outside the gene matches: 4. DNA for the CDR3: TGTGCCAGCATTCCGGGACTAGCGGGGTACAATGAGCAGTTCTTC. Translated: CASIPGLAGYNEQFF.

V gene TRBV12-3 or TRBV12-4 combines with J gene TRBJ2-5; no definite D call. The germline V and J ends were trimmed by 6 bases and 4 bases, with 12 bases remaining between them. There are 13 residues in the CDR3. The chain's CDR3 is CASRPGSLETQYF. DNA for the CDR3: TGTGCCAGCAGGCCTGGATCACTAGAGACCCAGTACTTC.

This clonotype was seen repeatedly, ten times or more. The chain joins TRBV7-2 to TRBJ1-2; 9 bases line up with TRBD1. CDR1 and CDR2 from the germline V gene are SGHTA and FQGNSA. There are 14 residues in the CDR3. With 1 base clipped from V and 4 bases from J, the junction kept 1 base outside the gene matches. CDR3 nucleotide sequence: TGTGCCAGCAGCTTAGGGGGACAGGGCTATGGCTACACCTTC. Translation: CASSLGGQGYGYTF.

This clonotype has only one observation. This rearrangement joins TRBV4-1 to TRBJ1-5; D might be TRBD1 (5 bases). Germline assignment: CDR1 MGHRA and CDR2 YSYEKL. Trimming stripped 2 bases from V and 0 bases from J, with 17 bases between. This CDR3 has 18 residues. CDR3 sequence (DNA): TGCGCCAGCAGCCAATCTTTCCCGGGACGAACTAGCAATCAGCCCCAGCATTTT. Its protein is CASSQSFPGRTSNQPQHF.

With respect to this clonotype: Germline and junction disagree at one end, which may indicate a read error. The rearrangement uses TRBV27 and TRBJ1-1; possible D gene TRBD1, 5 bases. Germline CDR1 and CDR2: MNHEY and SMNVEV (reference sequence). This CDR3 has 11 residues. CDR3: CATLAGVEACF. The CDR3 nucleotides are TGTGCCACCCTCGCGGGGGTTGAAGCTTGCTTT.

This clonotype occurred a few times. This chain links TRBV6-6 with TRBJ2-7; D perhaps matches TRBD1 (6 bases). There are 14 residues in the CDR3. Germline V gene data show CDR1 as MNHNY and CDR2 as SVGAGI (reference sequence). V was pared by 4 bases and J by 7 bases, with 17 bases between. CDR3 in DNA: TGTGCCAGCAGTTTGGCTGGGGGCTACTTAGAGCAGTACTTC. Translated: CASSLAGGYLEQYF.

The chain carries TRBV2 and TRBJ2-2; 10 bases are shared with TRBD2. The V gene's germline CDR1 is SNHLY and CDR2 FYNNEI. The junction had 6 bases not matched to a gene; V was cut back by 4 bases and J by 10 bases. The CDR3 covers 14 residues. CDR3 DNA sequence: TGTGCCAGCAGTGTCAGCGGGAGGGCGGCGGAGCTGTTTTTT. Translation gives CASSVSGRAAELFF.

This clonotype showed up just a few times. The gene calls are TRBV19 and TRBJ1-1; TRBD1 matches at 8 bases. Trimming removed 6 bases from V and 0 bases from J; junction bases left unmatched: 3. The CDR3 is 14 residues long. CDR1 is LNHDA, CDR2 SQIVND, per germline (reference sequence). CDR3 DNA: TGTGCCAGTAGGGGACAGGCGATGAACACTGAAGCTTTCTTT. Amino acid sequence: CASRGQAMNTEAFF.

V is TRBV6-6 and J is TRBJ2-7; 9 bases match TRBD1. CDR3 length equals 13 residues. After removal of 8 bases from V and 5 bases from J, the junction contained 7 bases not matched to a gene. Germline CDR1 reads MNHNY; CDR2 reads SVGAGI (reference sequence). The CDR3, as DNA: TGTGCCAGCGAACAGGGGGCGGACCACGAGCAGTACTTC. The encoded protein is CASEQGADHEQYF.

CDR3 DNA sequence: TGTGCCACCAGGCCCTGGGACAGCCTGGGCTATGGCTACACCTTC. As protein: CATRPWDSLGYGYTF. The V and J genes are TRBV15 and TRBJ1-2; 7 bases align to TRBD1. The V and J ends lost 6 bases and 4 bases, in that order; junction bases with no gene match: 11. The CDR3 contains 15 residues. Germline lookup yields CDR1 LNHNV and CDR2 YYDKDF (reference sequence). Full variable domain (outside the CDR3, taken from reference TRBV15 and TRBJ1-2): DAMVIQNPRYQVTQFGKPVTLSCSQTLNHNVMYWYQQKSSQAPKLLFHYYDKDFNNEADTPDNFQSRRPNTSFCFLDIRSPGLGDTAMYLCATRPWDSLGYGYTFGSGTRLTVV.

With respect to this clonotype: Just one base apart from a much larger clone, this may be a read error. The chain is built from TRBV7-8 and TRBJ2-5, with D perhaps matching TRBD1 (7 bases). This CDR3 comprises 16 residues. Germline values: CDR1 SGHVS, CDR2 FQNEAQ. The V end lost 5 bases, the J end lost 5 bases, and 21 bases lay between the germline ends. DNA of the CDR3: TGTGCCAGCAGCCCCGCAACCGACAGGGCGGGGGAGACCCAGTACTTC. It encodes CASSPATDRAGETQYF.

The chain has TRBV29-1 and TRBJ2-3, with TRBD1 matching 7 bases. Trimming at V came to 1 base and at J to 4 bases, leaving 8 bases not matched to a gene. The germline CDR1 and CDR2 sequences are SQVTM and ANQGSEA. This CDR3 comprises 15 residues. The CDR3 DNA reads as TGCAGCGTTGAAGGAAGGGGGCGAGGCCCAGATACGCAGTATTTT. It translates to CSVEGRGRGPDTQYF.

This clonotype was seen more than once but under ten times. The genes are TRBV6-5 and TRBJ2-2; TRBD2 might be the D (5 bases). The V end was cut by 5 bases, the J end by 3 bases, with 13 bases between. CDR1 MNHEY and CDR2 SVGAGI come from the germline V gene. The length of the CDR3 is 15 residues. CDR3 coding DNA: TGTGCCAGCAGTGCGGGCCCCCTCGACACCGGGGAGCTGTTTTTT. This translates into CASSAGPLDTGELFF.

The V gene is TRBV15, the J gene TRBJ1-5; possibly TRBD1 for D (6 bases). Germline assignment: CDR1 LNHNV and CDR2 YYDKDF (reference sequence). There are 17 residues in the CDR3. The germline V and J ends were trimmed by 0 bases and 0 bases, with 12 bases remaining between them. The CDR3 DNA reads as TGTGCCACCAGCAGAGAGGGGGGCCTGTATAGCAATCAGCCCCAGCATTTT. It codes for CATSREGGLYSNQPQHF. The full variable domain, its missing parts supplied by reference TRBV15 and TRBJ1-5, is DAMVIQNPRYQVTQFGKPVTLSCSQTLNHNVMYWYQQKSSQAPKLLFHYYDKDFNNEADTPDNFQSRRPNTSFCFLDIRSPGLGDTAMYLCATSREGGLYSNQPQHFGDGTRLSIL.

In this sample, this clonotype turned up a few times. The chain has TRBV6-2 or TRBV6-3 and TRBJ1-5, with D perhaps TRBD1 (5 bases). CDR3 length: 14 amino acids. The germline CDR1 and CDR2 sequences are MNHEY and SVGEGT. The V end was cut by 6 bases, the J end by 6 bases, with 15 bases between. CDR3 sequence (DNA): TGTGCCAGCAGAGTCAGGGAGAAGATTCAGCCCCAGCATTTT. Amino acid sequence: CASRVREKIQPQHF.

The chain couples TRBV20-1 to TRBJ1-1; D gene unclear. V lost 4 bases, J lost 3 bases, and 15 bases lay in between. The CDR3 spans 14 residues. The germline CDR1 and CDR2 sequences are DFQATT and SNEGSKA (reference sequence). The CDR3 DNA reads TGCAGTGCTATTGCTGGGTTCTCCGACACTGAAGCTTTCTTT. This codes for CSAIAGFSDTEAFF.

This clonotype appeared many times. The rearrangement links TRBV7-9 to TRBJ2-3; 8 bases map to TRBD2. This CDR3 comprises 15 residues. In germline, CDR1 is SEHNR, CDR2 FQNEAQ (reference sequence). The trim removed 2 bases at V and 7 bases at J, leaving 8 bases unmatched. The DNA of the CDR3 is TGTGCCAGCAGCTTAACGGGGGGGCCCGAGAATACGCAGTATTTT. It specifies CASSLTGGPENTQYF. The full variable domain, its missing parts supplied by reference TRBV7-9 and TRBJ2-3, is DTGVSQNPRHKITKRGQNVTFRCDPISEHNRLYWYRQTLGQGPEFLTYFQNEAQLEKSRLLSDRFSAERPKGSFSTLEIQRTEQGDSAMYLCASSLTGGPENTQYFGPGTRLTVL.

CDR3 coding DNA: TGTGCCAGCAGTACGAATCGGGACGGATCCTACAATGAGCAGTTCTTC. Protein product: CASSTNRDGSYNEQFF. This chain uses TRBV28 with TRBJ2-1; D is perhaps TRBD1 or TRBD2 (5 bases each). In germline, CDR1 is MDHEN, CDR2 SYDVKM. This CDR3 region has 16 residues. V lost 5 bases, J lost 1 base, and 15 bases lay in between.

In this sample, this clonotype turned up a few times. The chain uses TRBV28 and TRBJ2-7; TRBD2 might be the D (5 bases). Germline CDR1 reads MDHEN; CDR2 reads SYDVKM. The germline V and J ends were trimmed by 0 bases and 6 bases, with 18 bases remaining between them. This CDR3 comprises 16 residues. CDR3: CASSLWVGFSGSEQYF. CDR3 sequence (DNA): TGTGCCAGCAGTTTATGGGTTGGTTTTTCGGGGTCCGAGCAGTACTTC.

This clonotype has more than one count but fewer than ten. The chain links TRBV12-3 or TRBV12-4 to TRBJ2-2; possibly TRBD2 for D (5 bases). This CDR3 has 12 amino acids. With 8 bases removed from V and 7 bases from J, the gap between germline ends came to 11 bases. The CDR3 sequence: CASGPGIGELFF. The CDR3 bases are TGTGCCAGCGGGCCGGGGATCGGGGAGCTGTTTTTT.

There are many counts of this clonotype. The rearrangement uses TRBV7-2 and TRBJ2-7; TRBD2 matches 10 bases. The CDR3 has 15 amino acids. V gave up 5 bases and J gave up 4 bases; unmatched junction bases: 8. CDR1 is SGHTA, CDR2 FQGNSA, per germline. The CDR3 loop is CASSATSGITYEQYF. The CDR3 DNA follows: TGTGCCAGCAGCGCTACTAGCGGGATTACGTACGAGCAGTACTTC.

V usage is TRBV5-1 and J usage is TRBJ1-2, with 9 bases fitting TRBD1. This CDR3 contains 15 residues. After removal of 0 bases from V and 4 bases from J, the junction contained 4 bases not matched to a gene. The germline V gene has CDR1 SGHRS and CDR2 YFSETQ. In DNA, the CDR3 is TGCGCCAGCAGCTTGGACGGACAGGGGCCCTATGGCTACACCTTC. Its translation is CASSLDGQGPYGYTF.

CDR3 residues: CASSNYNYGYTF. DNA of the CDR3: TGTGCCAGCAGCAATTATAACTATGGCTACACCTTC. The V and J genes are TRBV28 and TRBJ1-2; D is unclear. Germline lookup yields CDR1 MDHEN and CDR2 SYDVKM. The CDR3 length is 12 residues. V was clipped by 6 bases and J by 1 base, with 6 bases between them.